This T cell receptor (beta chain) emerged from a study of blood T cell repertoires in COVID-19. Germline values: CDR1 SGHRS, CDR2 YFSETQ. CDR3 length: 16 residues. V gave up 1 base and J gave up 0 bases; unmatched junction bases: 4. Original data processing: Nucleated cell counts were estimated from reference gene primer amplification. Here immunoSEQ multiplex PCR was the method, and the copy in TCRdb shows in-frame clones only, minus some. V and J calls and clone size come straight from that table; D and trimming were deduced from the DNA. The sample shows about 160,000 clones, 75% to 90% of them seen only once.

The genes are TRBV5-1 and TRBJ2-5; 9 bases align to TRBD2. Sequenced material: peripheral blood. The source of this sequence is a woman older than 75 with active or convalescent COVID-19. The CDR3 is CASSLTLAGNQETQYF. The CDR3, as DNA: TGCGCCAGCAGCTTGACCCTAGCGGGGAACCAAGAGACCCAGTACTTC.